The next 31 T cell receptor beta chains were all read from a single sample in a study of OX40 agonist ivuxolimab in advanced cancers. Some clones are missing from TCRdb's copy, which holds only in-frame ones; the method was immunoSEQ multiplex PCR. The repertoire has tens of thousands of clones, 80% to 85% of them found once; the top ten carry 1.1%. The starting material was CD4+ or CD8+ T cells sorted from blood, obtained in a trial of the OX40 agonist ivuxolimab. These receptors were taken from an adult with an advanced solid tumor such as melanoma, head and neck, liver or kidney cancer.

The J gene is TRBJ2-7, the V gene TRBV18, with 7 bases identical to TRBD1. This CDR3 region has 14 residues. V was pared by 3 bases and J by 2 bases, with 4 bases of the junction left unmatched. The V gene's germline CDR1 is KGHSH and CDR2 LQKENI. This chain's CDR3 is CASSPKGQTYEQYF. The CDR3 DNA reads as TGTGCCAGCTCACCCAAGGGACAGACCTACGAGCAGTACTTC.

This rearrangement joins TRBV7-9 to TRBJ1-3; D ambiguous. This CDR3 has 15 amino acids. The V end lost 0 bases, the J end lost 2 bases, and 8 bases lay between the germline ends. Germline V gene sequence: CDR1 SEHNR, CDR2 FQNEAQ (reference sequence). CDR3 protein: CASSLAFGTGNTIYF. The CDR3 DNA is TGTGCCAGCAGCTTAGCATTTGGAACTGGAAACACCATATATTTT.

This chain uses TRBV7-8 with TRBJ1-1, with no clear D. The CDR3 has 14 residues. Germline CDR1 reads SGHVS; CDR2 reads FQNEAQ. Trimming took off 1 base at V and 4 bases at J, with 10 bases between the two ends. CDR3 in DNA: TGTGCCAGCAGCTTAGGAGGGAGCGGCACTGAAGCTTTCTTT. Amino acids: CASSLGGSGTEAFF.

The chain employs TRBV5-1 and TRBJ1-4; tentative D call: TRBD1 (6 bases). Germline lookup yields CDR1 SGHRS and CDR2 YFSETQ. The CDR3 is 18 amino acids. V was clipped by 0 bases and J by 2 bases, with 17 bases between them. This CDR3 is CASSLAMTGLLTNEKLFF. The CDR3 DNA reads TGCGCCAGCAGCTTGGCCATGACAGGTCTTCTGACTAATGAAAAACTGTTTTTT.

This sequence joins TRBV7-3 and TRBJ2-3; possibly TRBD2 for D (7 bases). Looked up from germline, CDR1 is SGHTA and CDR2 is FQGTGA. This CDR3 region has 14 residues. Trimming took off 5 bases at V and 6 bases at J, with 15 bases between the two ends. Written as DNA, the CDR3 is TGTGCCAGCAGCGAACAGGGAGGGGTGGATACGCAGTATTTT. It encodes CASSEQGGVDTQYF. The full variable domain, rest sourced from reference TRBV7-3 and TRBJ2-3, is GAGVSQTPSNKVTEKGKYVELRCDPISGHTALYWYRQSLGQGPEFLIYFQGTGAADDSGLPNDRFFAVRPEGSVSTLKIQRTERGDSAVYLCASSEQGGVDTQYFGPGTRLTVL.

The rearrangement joins TRBV11-3 to TRBJ2-1; 9 bases agree with TRBD2. The germline V gene has CDR1 SGHNT and CDR2 YENEEA. The CDR3 spans 18 residues. J gave up 5 bases and V 3 bases, and 14 bases lay outside the gene matches. The CDR3 nucleotides read TGTGCCAGCAGCTTCCACACAGCGGGGGGCCGGGTAAACAATGAGCAGTTCTTC. Translation gives CASSFHTAGGRVNNEQFF.

The J gene is TRBJ2-7, the V gene TRBV11-2; D is perhaps TRBD2 (5 bases). From germline, CDR1 is SGHAT and CDR2 FQNNGV. The CDR3 runs 16 residues. V lost 1 base and J 0 bases, leaving 13 bases between the germline ends. The CDR3 DNA is TGTGCCAGCAGCTTAGCGAGTGCGGGCAGCTCCTACGAGCAGTACTTC. It encodes CASSLASAGSSYEQYF.

The chain couples TRBV11-2 to TRBJ2-3; 7 nucleotides align to TRBD1. V was clipped by 5 bases and J by 6 bases; unmatched bases: 11. The length of the CDR3 is 15 residues. Germline loops: CDR1 SGHAT, CDR2 FQNNGV. The CDR3 sequence is CASSTKTGLGDTQYF. CDR3 bases: TGTGCCAGCAGCACCAAGACAGGGCTGGGGGATACGCAGTATTTT.

The chain combines TRBV21-1 with TRBJ1-3; the table assigns TRBD1, which was not confirmed against the DNA. TRBV21-1 is a pseudogene segment. This CDR3 has 15 amino acids. CDR3 bases: TGTGCCAGCATGAGACGACAGGGTAGAGGAAACACCATATATTTT. Protein: CASMRRQGRGNTIYF.

This clone turned up a few times. The rearrangement links TRBV6-6 to TRBJ2-7; a possible D gene is TRBD1 (5 bases). Per germline, CDR1 MNHNY and CDR2 SVGAGI (reference sequence). The ends were cut back, 0 bases at V and 1 base at J, with 10 bases in the middle. This CDR3 comprises 15 residues. CDR3 sequence reads: CASSYSGDSSYEQYV. The CDR3 DNA reads as TGTGCCAGCAGTTACTCAGGAGACAGTTCCTACGAGCAGTACGTC.

This chain links TRBV28 with TRBJ1-3, with D perhaps TRBD1 (5 bases). The V end lost 6 bases, the J end lost 4 bases, and 10 bases lay between the germline ends. The CDR3 covers 13 residues. Germline-derived CDR1 and CDR2 are MDHEN and SYDVKM. The CDR3 loop is CASRGTAGNTIYF. The CDR3 region has the DNA TGTGCCAGCAGGGGGACCGCCGGAAACACCATATATTTT.

The V and J genes are TRBV11-2 and TRBJ2-1; D not certain. V was shortened by 0 bases and J by 2 bases, with 8 bases between the two germline ends. This CDR3 has 15 residues. The germline gives CDR1 SGHAT, CDR2 FQNNGV. The CDR3 spells CASSLEGSPYNEQFF. CDR3 nucleotide sequence: TGTGCCAGCAGCTTAGAGGGCAGTCCCTACAATGAGCAGTTCTTC.

The chain recombines TRBV18 with TRBJ1-1; D gene ambiguous. The V end was cut by 5 bases, the J end by 0 bases, with 10 bases between. The CDR3 sequence is 14 residues long. The germline V gene has CDR1 KGHSH and CDR2 LQKENI. Written as DNA, the CDR3 is TGTGCCAGCTCAATCGACGGAGTGAACACTGAAGCTTTCTTT. It translates to CASSIDGVNTEAFF.

Notes on this clone: The same CDR3 is also encoded by other DNA sequences in this sample. The genes are TRBV6-5 and TRBJ1-5, with D possibly being TRBD1 (5 bases). This CDR3 has 13 residues. CDR1 and CDR2 from the germline V gene are MNHEY and SVGAGI. The V end was cut by 6 bases, the J end by 1 base, with 7 bases between. The CDR3 region has the DNA TGTGCCAGCAGCCGGGACAGCAATCAGCCCCAGCATTTT. Its protein is CASSRDSNQPQHF.

This clone was picked up a small number of times. The rearrangement uses TRBV11-2 and TRBJ2-5; possible D gene TRBD1, 5 bases. The V gene's germline CDR1 is SGHAT and CDR2 FQNNGV. This CDR3 is 15 amino acids long. Trimming cost V 1 base and J 3 bases, with 12 bases left between them. CDR3 loop: CASSLGPGLKETQYF. Written as DNA, the CDR3 is TGTGCCAGCAGCTTAGGTCCAGGGTTAAAAGAGACCCAGTACTTC. The whole variable domain, remainder taken from reference TRBV11-2 and TRBJ2-5, is EAGVAQSPRYKIIEKRQSVAFWCNPISGHATLYWYQQILGQGPKLLIQFQNNGVVDDSQLPKDRFSAERLKGVDSTLKIQPAKLEDSAVYLCASSLGPGLKETQYFGPGTRLLVL.

CDR3: CASSLSAGLGGLGEQYV. CDR3 coding DNA: TGTGCCAGCAGTTTATCGGCGGGACTAGGGGGCCTCGGGGAGCAGTACGTC. The chain recombines TRBV27 with TRBJ2-7; maybe TRBD2 (8 bases). The length of the CDR3 is 17 residues. The germline V gene has CDR1 MNHEY and CDR2 SMNVEV (reference sequence). Trimming shortened V by 0 bases and J by 7 bases, and 22 bases separated the two germline ends.

The chain combines TRBV11-2 with TRBJ1-5, with D unclear. With 1 base removed from V and 0 bases from J, the gap between germline ends came to 13 bases. Germline V CDR1 and CDR2: SGHAT, FQNNGV. This CDR3 has 17 amino acids. The CDR3 DNA is TGTGCCAGCAGCTTAGGTGCAGACCGATATAGCAATCAGCCCCAGCATTTT. Translation: CASSLGADRYSNQPQHF. Looking up the rest from reference TRBV11-2 and TRBJ1-5 gives the full variable domain: EAGVAQSPRYKIIEKRQSVAFWCNPISGHATLYWYQQILGQGPKLLIQFQNNGVVDDSQLPKDRFSAERLKGVDSTLKIQPAKLEDSAVYLCASSLGADRYSNQPQHFGDGTRLSIL.

V usage is TRBV7-9 and J usage is TRBJ1-3, with D maybe TRBD1 (5 bases). Trimming took 0 bases from V and 7 from J, leaving 7 bases between them. CDR1 and CDR2 from the germline V gene are SEHNR and FQNEAQ (reference sequence). This CDR3 is 13 amino acids long. CDR3 DNA sequence: TGTGCCAGCAGCTTAGCGGAGGGGAACACCATATATTTT. Translated: CASSLAEGNTIYF.

This chain joins TRBV9 and TRBJ2-3; D not certain. The CDR3 totals 13 residues. Germline CDR1 reads SGDLS; CDR2 reads YYNGEE. V was trimmed by 0 bases and J by 5 bases, leaving 7 bases between them. The CDR3 nucleotides are TGTGCCAGCAGCGTAGGGATGGGAGATACGCAGTATTTT. This gives the protein CASSVGMGDTQYF.

This clone came up a few times. The V and J genes are TRBV4-3 and TRBJ1-2; 8 bases align to TRBD1. The V segment lost 1 base and the J segment 6 bases; nucleotides outside the gene matches: 7. The CDR3 is made up of 15 amino acids. The germline gives CDR1 LGHNA, CDR2 YSLEER. DNA of the CDR3: TGCGCCAGCAGCCAAGCCAGGGGGCTTGGCGATGGCTACACCTTC. Encoded protein: CASSQARGLGDGYTF.

This rearrangement joins TRBV5-4 to TRBJ2-5, with D possibly matching TRBD1 (7 bases). V was cut by 5 bases and J by 1 base, with 12 bases left in between. Germline assignment: CDR1 SGHNT and CDR2 YYREEE (reference sequence). The CDR3 sequence is 14 residues long. The CDR3 region is CASRGRDSQETQYF. The DNA of the CDR3 is TGTGCCAGCAGGGGGCGGGACAGCCAAGAGACCCAGTACTTC.

The rearrangement uses TRBV5-6 and TRBJ2-5; 7 bases align to TRBD1. This CDR3 contains 15 residues. Germline assignment: CDR1 SGHDT and CDR2 YYEEEE. The V gene end was trimmed by 4 bases and the J gene end by 0 bases; junction bases not matched to a gene: 6. Written as DNA, the CDR3 is TGTGCCAGCAGCCTGGGACAGATTAACCAAGAGACCCAGTACTTC. It encodes CASSLGQINQETQYF.

This clone was found once. The chain links TRBV2 to TRBJ1-2; no definite D call. Trimming shortened V by 3 bases and J by 0 bases, and 11 bases separated the two germline ends. Germline loops: CDR1 SNHLY, CDR2 FYNNEI. This CDR3 comprises 15 residues. For the CDR3, the DNA is TGTGCCAGCAGTGAGAGCCCGGGTACTAACTATGGCTACACCTTC. Its translation: CASSESPGTNYGYTF.

This rearrangement joins TRBV7-2 to TRBJ1-5; TRBD1 aligns across 9 bases. This CDR3 comprises 15 residues. V gave up 4 bases and J gave up 4 bases; unmatched junction bases: 5. Germline V CDR1 and CDR2: SGHTA, FQGNSA. The CDR3 region has the DNA TGTGCCAGCAGCTCTGGGACAGGGAGTAATCAGCCCCAGCATTTT. Translation gives CASSSGTGSNQPQHF.

V gene TRBV28 combines with J gene TRBJ1-1; TRBD1 matches 8 bases. Germline V gene sequence: CDR1 MDHEN, CDR2 SYDVKM. The length of the CDR3 is 14 residues. Unmatched junction bases numbered 3, after V lost 5 bases and J lost 1 base. The CDR3 spells CASSPGTGNTEAFF. CDR3 in DNA: TGTGCCAGCAGTCCCGGGACAGGGAACACTGAAGCTTTCTTT.

This clone was detected only a few times. The chain links TRBV19 to TRBJ1-1; 7 bases line up with TRBD1. CDR3 length: 13 amino acids. Germline V lookup: CDR1 LNHDA, CDR2 SQIVND (reference sequence). V trimming: 4 bases; J trimming: 9 bases; junction bases outside the gene matches: 8. The CDR3 reads CASSTSRDSKAFF. As DNA, the CDR3 is TGTGCCAGTAGTACATCCCGGGACAGTAAAGCTTTCTTT.

This chain connects TRBV18 to TRBJ1-5; TRBD1 is a possible D gene (6 bases). V was clipped by 8 bases and J by 4 bases, with 9 bases between them. The CDR3 is 12 residues long. The germline gives CDR1 KGHSH, CDR2 LQKENI. DNA for the CDR3: TGTGCCAGCCGAGGGGGTAATCAGCCCCAGCATTTT. This encodes CASRGGNQPQHF.

The chain employs TRBV6-5 and TRBJ1-4; 8 nucleotides line up with TRBD1. The CDR3 covers 13 residues. The junction had 6 bases not matched to a gene; V was cut back by 5 bases and J by 10 bases. Germline loops: CDR1 MNHEY, CDR2 SVGAGI. This CDR3 reads CASSDDRGGKLFF. In DNA form, the CDR3 reads TGTGCCAGCAGTGACGACAGGGGCGGAAAACTGTTTTTT.

Worth noting for this clone: A much larger clonotype is one base distant, so this may be a read error. The sample contains more than one DNA sequence encoding this CDR3. J is TRBJ1-5 and V is TRBV4-1; D remains unclear. This CDR3 contains 15 residues. Germline CDR1 reads MGHRA; CDR2 reads YSYEKL. The CDR3 protein is CASSQDWVSNQPQHF. As DNA, the CDR3 is TGCGCCAGTAGCCAAGATTGGGTTAGCAATCAGCCCCAGCATTTT.

The chain is built from TRBV5-1 and TRBJ1-6, with 11 bases aligning to TRBD1. V was clipped by 0 bases and J by 9 bases; unmatched bases: 5. The CDR3 runs to 16 residues. The V gene's germline CDR1 is SGHRS and CDR2 YFSETQ. The CDR3 DNA is TGCGCCAGCAGCTTGGCAGGGACAGGGGGTGGTTCACCCCTCCACTTT. Encoded protein: CASSLAGTGGGSPLHF.

The chain couples TRBV7-9 to TRBJ2-1, with D possibly being TRBD2 (6 bases). Trimming removed 8 bases from V and 6 bases from J, with 17 bases in between. Germline CDR1 is SEHNR and CDR2 is FQNEAQ (reference sequence). The CDR3 covers 14 residues. The CDR3 loop reads CASLLAGIFNEQFF. In DNA form, the CDR3 reads TGTGCCAGCCTCTTGGCGGGGATTTTCAATGAGCAGTTCTTC.